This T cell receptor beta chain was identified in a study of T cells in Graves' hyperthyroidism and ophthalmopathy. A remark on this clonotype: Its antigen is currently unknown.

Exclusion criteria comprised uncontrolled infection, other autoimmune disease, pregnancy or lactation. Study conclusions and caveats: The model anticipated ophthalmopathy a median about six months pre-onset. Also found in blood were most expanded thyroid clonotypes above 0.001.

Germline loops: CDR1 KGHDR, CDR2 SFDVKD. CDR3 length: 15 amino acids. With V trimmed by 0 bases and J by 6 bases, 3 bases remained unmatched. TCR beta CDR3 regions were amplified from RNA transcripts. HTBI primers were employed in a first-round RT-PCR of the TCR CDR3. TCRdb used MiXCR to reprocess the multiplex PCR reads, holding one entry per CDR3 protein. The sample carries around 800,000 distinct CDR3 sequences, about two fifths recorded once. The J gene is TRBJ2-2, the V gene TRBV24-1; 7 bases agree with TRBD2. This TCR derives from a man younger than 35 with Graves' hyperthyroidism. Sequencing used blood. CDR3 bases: TGTGCCACCAGTGATTTGTCCGCGGGGGCCGGGGAGCTGTTTTTT. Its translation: CATSDLSAGAGELFF.